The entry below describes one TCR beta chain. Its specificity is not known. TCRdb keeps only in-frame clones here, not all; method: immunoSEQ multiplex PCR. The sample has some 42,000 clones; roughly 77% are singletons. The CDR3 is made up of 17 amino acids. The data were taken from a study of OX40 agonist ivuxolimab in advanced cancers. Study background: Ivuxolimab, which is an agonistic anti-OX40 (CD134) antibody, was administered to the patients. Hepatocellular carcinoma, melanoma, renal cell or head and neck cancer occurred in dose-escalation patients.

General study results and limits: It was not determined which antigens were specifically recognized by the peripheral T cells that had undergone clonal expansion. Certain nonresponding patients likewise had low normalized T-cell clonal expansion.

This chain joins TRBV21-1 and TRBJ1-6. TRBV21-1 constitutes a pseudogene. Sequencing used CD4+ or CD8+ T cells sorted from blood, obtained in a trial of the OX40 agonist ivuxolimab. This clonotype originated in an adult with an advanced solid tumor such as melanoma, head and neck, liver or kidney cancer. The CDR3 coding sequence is TGTGCCAGCAGCAAGCCGGGCGGGCACAGGGAGGATTCACCCCTCCACTTT. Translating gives CASSKPGGHREDSPLHF.